The clone carrying this TCR beta chain was detected only a few times. TCRdb called the reads again in MiXCR, with one record for every CDR3 protein. The sample includes roughly 140,000 distinct CDR3 sequences, roughly a quarter seen only once; the top ten take about a tenth. This sample stems from a study of T cell repertoires in cytomegalovirus infection. Per germline, CDR1 SGHRS and CDR2 YFSETQ. This CDR3 is built from 14 residues. V shed 1 base and J shed 6 bases, with 11 bases lying between them. The receptor was derived from a human donor in good health (CMV status not recorded). Some clones in this sample may be carry-over from other donors' samples. Source material: PBMCs. This chain connects TRBV5-1 to TRBJ2-1; maybe TRBD2 (6 bases). The CDR3 sequence: CASSLRQGGNEQFF. The CDR3 DNA follows: TGCGCCAGCAGCTTGCGGCAGGGAGGCAATGAGCAGTTCTTC.